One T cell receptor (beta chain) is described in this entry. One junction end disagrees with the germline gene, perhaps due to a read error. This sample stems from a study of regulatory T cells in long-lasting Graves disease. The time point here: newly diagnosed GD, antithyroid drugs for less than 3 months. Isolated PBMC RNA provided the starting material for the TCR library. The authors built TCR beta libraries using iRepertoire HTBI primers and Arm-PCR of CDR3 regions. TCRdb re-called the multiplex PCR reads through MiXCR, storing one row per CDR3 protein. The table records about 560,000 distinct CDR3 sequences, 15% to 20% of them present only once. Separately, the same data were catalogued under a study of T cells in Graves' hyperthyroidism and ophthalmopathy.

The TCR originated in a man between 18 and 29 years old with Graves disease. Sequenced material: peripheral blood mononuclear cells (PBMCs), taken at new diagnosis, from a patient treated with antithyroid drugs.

For the CDR3, the DNA is TGTGCCGGCAGTCCCAAAGATACGCAGTATTTT. Its protein product is CAGSPKDTQYF. The rearrangement uses TRBV12-3 or TRBV12-4 and TRBJ2-3; D call uncertain. The CDR3 runs to 11 residues.